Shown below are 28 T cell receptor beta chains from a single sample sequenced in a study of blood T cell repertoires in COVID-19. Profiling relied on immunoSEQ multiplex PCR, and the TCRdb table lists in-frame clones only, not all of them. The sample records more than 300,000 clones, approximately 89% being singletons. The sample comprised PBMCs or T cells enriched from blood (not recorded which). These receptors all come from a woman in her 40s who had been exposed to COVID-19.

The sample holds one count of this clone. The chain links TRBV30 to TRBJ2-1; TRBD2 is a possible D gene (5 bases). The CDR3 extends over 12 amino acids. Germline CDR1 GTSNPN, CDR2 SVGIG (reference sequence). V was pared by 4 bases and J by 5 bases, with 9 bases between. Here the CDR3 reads CAWTAGNNEQFF. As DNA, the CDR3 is TGTGCCTGGACAGCCGGGAACAATGAGCAGTTCTTC.

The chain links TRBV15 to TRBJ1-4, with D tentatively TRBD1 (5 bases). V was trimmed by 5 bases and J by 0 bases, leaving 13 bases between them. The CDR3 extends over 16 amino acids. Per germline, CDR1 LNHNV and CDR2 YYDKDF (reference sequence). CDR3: CATSARTGATNEKLFF. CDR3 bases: TGTGCCACCAGCGCCCGTACAGGCGCAACTAATGAAAAACTGTTTTTT.

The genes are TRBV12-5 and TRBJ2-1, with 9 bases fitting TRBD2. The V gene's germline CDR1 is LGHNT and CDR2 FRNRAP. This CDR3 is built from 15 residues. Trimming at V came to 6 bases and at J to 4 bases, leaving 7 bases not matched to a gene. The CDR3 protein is CASGTGTSTYNEQFF. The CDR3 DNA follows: TGTGCTAGTGGGACAGGGACTAGCACATACAATGAGCAGTTCTTC.

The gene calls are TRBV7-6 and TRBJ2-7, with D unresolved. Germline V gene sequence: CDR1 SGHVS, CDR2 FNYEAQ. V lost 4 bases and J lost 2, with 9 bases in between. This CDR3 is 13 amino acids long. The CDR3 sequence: CASSSLSTYEQYF. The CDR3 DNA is TGTGCCAGCAGCTCGCTATCCACCTACGAGCAGTACTTC.

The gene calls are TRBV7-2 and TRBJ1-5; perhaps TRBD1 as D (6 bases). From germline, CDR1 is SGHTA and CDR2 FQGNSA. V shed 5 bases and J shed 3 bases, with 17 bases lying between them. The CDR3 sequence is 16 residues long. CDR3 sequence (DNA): TGTGCCAGCAGCAATACCCAGGGGACATACAATCAGCCCCAGCATTTT. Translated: CASSNTQGTYNQPQHF. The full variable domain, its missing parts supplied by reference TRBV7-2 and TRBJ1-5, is GAGVSQSPSNKVTEKGKDVELRCDPISGHTALYWYRQSLGQGLEFLIYFQGNSAPDKSGLPSDRFSAERTGGSVSTLTIQRTQQEDSAVYLCASSNTQGTYNQPQHFGDGTRLSIL.

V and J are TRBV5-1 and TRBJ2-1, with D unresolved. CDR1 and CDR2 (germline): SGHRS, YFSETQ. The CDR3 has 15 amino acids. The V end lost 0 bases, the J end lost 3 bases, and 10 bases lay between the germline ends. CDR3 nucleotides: TGCGCCAGCAGCTTGGGTTCCGCGGACTACAATGAGCAGTTCTTC. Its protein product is CASSLGSADYNEQFF.

DNA for the CDR3: TGTGCCAGCACCCTACAGCATACCAAACACAATGAGCAGTTCTTC. Protein sequence: CASTLQHTKHNEQFF. This chain connects TRBV7-2 to TRBJ2-1; D is ambiguous. CDR3 length: 15 amino acids. Germline-derived CDR1 and CDR2 are SGHTA and FQGNSA. V lost 7 bases and J 5 bases, leaving 18 bases between the germline ends.

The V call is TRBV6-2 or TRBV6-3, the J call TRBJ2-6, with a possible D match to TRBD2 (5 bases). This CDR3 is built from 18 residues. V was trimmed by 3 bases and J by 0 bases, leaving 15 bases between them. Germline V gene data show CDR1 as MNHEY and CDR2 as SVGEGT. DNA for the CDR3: TGTGCCAGCAGTTATTTCCCCTTCGACTACTCTGGGGCCAACGTCCTGACTTTC. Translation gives CASSYFPFDYSGANVLTF.

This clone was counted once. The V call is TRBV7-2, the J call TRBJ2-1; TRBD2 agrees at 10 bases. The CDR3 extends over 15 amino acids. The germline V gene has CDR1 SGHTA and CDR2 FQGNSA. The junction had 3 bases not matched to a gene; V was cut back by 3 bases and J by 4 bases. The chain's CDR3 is CASSFQRGGYNEQFF. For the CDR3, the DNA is TGTGCCAGCAGCTTCCAGCGGGGGGGATACAATGAGCAGTTCTTC. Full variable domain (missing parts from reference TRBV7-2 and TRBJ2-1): GAGVSQSPSNKVTEKGKDVELRCDPISGHTALYWYRQSLGQGLEFLIYFQGNSAPDKSGLPSDRFSAERTGGSVSTLTIQRTQQEDSAVYLCASSFQRGGYNEQFFGPGTRLTVL.

The CDR3 region is CASSPGGGADYEQYF. The CDR3 DNA sequence: TGTGCCAGCAGCCCCGGGGGTGGGGCCGACTACGAGCAGTACTTC. This chain uses TRBV7-3 with TRBJ2-7; possibly TRBD2 for D (6 bases). V lost 5 bases and J 3 bases, leaving 17 bases between the germline ends. The CDR3 has 15 residues. Germline values: CDR1 SGHTA, CDR2 FQGTGA.

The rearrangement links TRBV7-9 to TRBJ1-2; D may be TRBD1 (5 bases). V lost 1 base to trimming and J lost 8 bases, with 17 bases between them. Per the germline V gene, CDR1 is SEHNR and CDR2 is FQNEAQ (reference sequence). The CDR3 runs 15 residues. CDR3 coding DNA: TGTGCCAGCAGCTTAGGCGGGGCAGGGATCGTAGGCTACACCTTC. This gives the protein CASSLGGAGIVGYTF.

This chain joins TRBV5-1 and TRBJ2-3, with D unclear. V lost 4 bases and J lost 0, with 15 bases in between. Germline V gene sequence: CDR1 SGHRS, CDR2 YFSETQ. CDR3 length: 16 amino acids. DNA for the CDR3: TGCGCCAGCAGCCCCCCGAGTACGTCAAGCACAGATACGCAGTATTTT. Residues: CASSPPSTSSTDTQYF.

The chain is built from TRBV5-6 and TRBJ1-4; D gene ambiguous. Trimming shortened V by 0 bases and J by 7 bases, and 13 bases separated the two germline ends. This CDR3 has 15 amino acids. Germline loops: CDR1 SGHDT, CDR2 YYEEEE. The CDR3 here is CASSLVPSSPEKLFF. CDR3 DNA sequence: TGTGCCAGCAGCTTGGTCCCGTCGAGTCCTGAAAAACTGTTTTTT.

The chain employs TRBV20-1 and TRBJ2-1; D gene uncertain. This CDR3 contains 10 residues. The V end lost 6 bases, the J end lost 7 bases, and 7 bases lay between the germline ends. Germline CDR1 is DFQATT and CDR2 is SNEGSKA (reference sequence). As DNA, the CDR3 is TGCAGTGCCCTATTGAATGAGCAGTTCTTC. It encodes CSALLNEQFF.

CDR3 DNA sequence: TGTGCCAGCTCACTCAGACAGGGAAAGGGCTATGGCTACACCTTC. It is translated as CASSLRQGKGYGYTF. The chain uses TRBV18 and TRBJ1-2, with 7 positions matching TRBD1. The CDR3 is 15 amino acids. Germline-derived CDR1 and CDR2 are KGHSH and LQKENI. V gave up 4 bases and J gave up 4 bases; unmatched junction bases: 9.

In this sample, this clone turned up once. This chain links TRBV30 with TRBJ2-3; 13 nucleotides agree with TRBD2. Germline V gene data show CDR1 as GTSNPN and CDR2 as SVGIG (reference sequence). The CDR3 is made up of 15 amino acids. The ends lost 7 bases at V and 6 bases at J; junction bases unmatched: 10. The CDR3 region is CALAGLAGAVDTQYF. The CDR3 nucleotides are TGTGCCTTGGCCGGACTAGCGGGAGCGGTCGATACGCAGTATTTT.

CDR3 bases: TGTGCCAGCAGCCAAGATTGGCGGACTGGTAGCTACACCTTC. It specifies CASSQDWRTGSYTF. The chain links TRBV3-1 (or the pseudogene TRBV3-2) to TRBJ1-2; D gene uncertain. V dropped 0 bases and J dropped 9 bases, with 14 bases sitting between them. The length of the CDR3 is 14 residues. CDR1 and CDR2 (germline): LGHDT, YNNKEL (reference sequence).

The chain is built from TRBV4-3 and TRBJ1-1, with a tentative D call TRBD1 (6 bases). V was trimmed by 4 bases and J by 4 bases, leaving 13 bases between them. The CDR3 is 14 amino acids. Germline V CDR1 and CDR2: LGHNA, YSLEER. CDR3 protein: CASSPRQAGTEAFF. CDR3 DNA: TGCGCCAGCAGCCCCCGACAGGCGGGCACTGAAGCTTTCTTT.

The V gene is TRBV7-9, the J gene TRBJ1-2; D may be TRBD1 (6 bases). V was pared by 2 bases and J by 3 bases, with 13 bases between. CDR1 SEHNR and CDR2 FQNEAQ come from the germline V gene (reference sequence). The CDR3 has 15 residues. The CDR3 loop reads CASSLKGGIDYGYTF. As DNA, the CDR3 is TGTGCCAGCAGCTTAAAGGGGGGGATTGACTATGGCTACACCTTC.

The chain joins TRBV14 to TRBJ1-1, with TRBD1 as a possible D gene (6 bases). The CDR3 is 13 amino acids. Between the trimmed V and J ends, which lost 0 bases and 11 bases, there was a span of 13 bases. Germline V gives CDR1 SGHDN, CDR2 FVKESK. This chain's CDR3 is CASSQERQEGAFF. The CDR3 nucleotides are TGTGCCAGCAGCCAAGAAAGACAGGAAGGGGCTTTCTTT.

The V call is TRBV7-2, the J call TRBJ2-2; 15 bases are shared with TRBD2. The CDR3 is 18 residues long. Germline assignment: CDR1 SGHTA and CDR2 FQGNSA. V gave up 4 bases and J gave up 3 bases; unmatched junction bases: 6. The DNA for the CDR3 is TGTGCCAGCAGCTGGGGACTAGCGGGGGGCAGGGACACCGGGGAGCTGTTTTTT. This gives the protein CASSWGLAGGRDTGELFF.

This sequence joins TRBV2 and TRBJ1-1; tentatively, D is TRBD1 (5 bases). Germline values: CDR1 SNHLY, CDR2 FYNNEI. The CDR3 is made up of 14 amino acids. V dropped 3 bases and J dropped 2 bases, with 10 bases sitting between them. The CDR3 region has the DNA TGTGCCAGCAGTGAGACAGCCTTAAACACTGAAGCTTTCTTT. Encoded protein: CASSETALNTEAFF. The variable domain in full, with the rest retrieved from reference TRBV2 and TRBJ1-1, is EPEVTQTPSHQVTQMGQEVILRCVPISNHLYFYWYRQILGQKVEFLVSFYNNEISEKSEIFDDQFSVERPDGSNFTLKIRSTKLEDSAMYFCASSETALNTEAFFGQGTRLTVV.

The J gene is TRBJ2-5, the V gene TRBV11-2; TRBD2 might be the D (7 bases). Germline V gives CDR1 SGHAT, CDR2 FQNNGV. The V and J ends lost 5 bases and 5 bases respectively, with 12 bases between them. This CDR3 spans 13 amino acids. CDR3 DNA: TGTGCCAGCAGCCTTAGGGGGGGCGAGACCCAGTACTTC. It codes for CASSLRGGETQYF.

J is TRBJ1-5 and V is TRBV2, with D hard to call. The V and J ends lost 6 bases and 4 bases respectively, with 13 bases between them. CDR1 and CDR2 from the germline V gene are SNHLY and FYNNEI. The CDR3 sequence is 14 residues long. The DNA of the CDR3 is TGTGCCAGCAGCCTTAACCGGGTTAATCAGCCCCAGCATTTT. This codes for CASSLNRVNQPQHF.

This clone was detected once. CDR3 in DNA: TGCGCCAGCAGGGTGGCGGGGAACACTGAAGCTTTCTTT. As protein: CASRVAGNTEAFF. The chain recombines TRBV10-2 with TRBJ1-1; D is ambiguous. The CDR3 extends over 13 amino acids. Germline values: CDR1 WSHSY, CDR2 SAAADI. V lost 6 bases and J lost 1, with 9 bases in between.

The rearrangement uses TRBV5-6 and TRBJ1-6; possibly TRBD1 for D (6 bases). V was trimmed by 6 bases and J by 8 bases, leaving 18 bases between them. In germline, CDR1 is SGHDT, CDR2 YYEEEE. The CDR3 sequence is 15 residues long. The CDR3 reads CASTTLGAGDSPLHF. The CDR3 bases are TGTGCCAGCACGACTCTGGGGGCAGGGGATTCACCCCTCCACTTT.

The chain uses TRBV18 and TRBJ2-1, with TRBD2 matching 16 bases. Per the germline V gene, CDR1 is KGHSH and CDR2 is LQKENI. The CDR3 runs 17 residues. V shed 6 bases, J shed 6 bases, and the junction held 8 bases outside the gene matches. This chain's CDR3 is CASSLGTSGRAVNEQFF. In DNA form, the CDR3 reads TGTGCCAGCTCCCTCGGGACTAGCGGGAGGGCGGTCAATGAGCAGTTCTTC.

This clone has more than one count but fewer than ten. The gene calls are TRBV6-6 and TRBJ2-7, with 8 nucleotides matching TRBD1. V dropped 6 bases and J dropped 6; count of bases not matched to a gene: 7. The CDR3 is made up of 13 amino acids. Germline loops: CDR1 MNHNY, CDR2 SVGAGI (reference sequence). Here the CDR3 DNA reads TGTGCCAGCAGCCGAGGACAGGGCGGCGAGCAGTACTTC. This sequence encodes CASSRGQGGEQYF.